The 14 T cell receptor beta chains below were found in one sample sequenced in a study of cytomegalovirus exposure and HLA in healthy donors. The PCR contained 60 Vbeta and 13 Jbeta primers. The repertoire was sequenced with immunoSEQ multiplex PCR; TCRdb's copy has only in-frame clones and lacks some. The sample lists 100,000 or so clones, around 80% seen once, with roughly an eighth in the top ten. The sequenced sample was PBMCs. The receptors were gathered from a male donor in good health and CMV-seropositive.

The chain carries TRBV27 and TRBJ1-3; TRBD1 is a possible D gene (5 bases). The CDR3 length is 14 residues. V lost 6 bases to trimming and J lost 1 base, with 10 bases between them. The germline CDR1 and CDR2 sequences are MNHEY and SMNVEV (reference sequence). This chain's CDR3 is CASRGRDSGNTIYF. The CDR3 region has the DNA TGTGCCAGCAGGGGGCGGGATTCTGGAAACACCATATATTTT.

This chain connects TRBV4-3 to TRBJ2-5, with D possibly matching TRBD2 (7 bases). With 4 bases removed from V and 5 bases from J, the gap between germline ends came to 20 bases. Germline-derived CDR1 and CDR2 are LGHNA and YSLEER. The length of the CDR3 is 16 residues. The CDR3, as DNA: TGCGCCAGCAGCCTAAGGGGGTGGGGGGGGCGGGAGACCCAGTACTTC. Translating gives CASSLRGWGGRETQYF.

This clone was detected only once. V is TRBV7-9 and J is TRBJ1-2; 8 nucleotides agree with TRBD1. This CDR3 is 16 amino acids long. J gave up 8 bases and V 1 base, and 12 bases lay outside the gene matches. Germline V gene sequence: CDR1 SEHNR, CDR2 FQNEAQ (reference sequence). This CDR3 is CASSLGSSRGLYGYTF. The CDR3 nucleotides are TGTGCCAGCAGCTTAGGGTCCAGCAGGGGGCTATACGGCTACACCTTC.

This chain uses TRBV5-6 with TRBJ2-1; D gene unclear. Germline V CDR1 and CDR2: SGHDT, YYEEEE. The CDR3 extends over 12 amino acids. V was pared by 0 bases and J by 6 bases, with 4 bases between. As DNA, the CDR3 is TGTGCCAGCAGCTTGGGCGTCAATGAGCAGTTCTTC. Translating gives CASSLGVNEQFF.

This clone appeared a few times. This chain links TRBV6-5 with TRBJ1-2, with D maybe TRBD1 (5 bases). From germline, CDR1 is MNHEY and CDR2 SVGAGI. The CDR3 is 13 residues long. Trimming took 2 bases from V and 2 from J, leaving 6 bases between them. Written as DNA, the CDR3 is TGTGCCAGCAGTTACCAGGGCAACTATGGCTACACCTTC. Translation gives CASSYQGNYGYTF.

The gene calls are TRBV19 and TRBJ1-5; tentative D call: TRBD1 (5 bases). This CDR3 region has 16 residues. The V and J ends lost 3 bases and 0 bases respectively, with 12 bases between them. The germline CDR1 and CDR2 sequences are LNHDA and SQIVND (reference sequence). The CDR3 region is CASSMEGSYSNQPQHF. The CDR3 nucleotides are TGTGCCAGTAGTATGGAGGGGTCCTATAGCAATCAGCCCCAGCATTTT.

This rearrangement joins TRBV15 to TRBJ1-3; 7 bases line up with TRBD1. This CDR3 is built from 16 residues. The J segment lost 2 bases and the V segment lost 3 bases, leaving 7 bases of the junction unmatched. In germline, CDR1 is LNHNV, CDR2 YYDKDF (reference sequence). CDR3 sequence reads: CATSRKQGFAGNTIYF. The DNA for the CDR3 is TGTGCCACCAGCAGGAAACAGGGGTTTGCTGGAAACACCATATATTTT.

The chain joins TRBV7-6 to TRBJ1-2; D is ambiguous. V was trimmed by 7 bases and J by 7 bases, leaving 16 bases between them. The V gene's germline CDR1 is SGHVS and CDR2 FNYEAQ. CDR3 length: 13 amino acids. The CDR3 here is CASTPWPDSGYTF. The CDR3 nucleotides read TGTGCCAGCACCCCGTGGCCCGACTCTGGCTACACCTTC.

The chain links TRBV11-2 to TRBJ1-2; perhaps TRBD1 as D (6 bases). The germline V gene has CDR1 SGHAT and CDR2 FQNNGV. V lost 3 bases and J lost 4, with 12 bases in between. CDR3 length: 14 amino acids. CDR3 protein: CASSLSTGFYGYTF. The CDR3 DNA is TGTGCCAGCAGCTTGTCGACAGGTTTCTATGGCTACACCTTC.

This clone has only a few counts. The DNA of the CDR3 is TGTGCCAGCAGCAGAATCCGGGGTCCCTACAATGAGCAGTTCTTC. This translates into CASSRIRGPYNEQFF. The chain links TRBV7-9 to TRBJ2-1; D perhaps matches TRBD2 (5 bases). This CDR3 contains 15 residues. Trimming pared 5 bases from V and 2 bases from J, leaving 13 bases between. Germline-derived CDR1 and CDR2 are SEHNR and FQNEAQ (reference sequence). The whole variable domain, remainder taken from reference TRBV7-9 and TRBJ2-1, is DTGVSQNPRHKITKRGQNVTFRCDPISEHNRLYWYRQTLGQGPEFLTYFQNEAQLEKSRLLSDRFSAERPKGSFSTLEIQRTEQGDSAMYLCASSRIRGPYNEQFFGPGTRLTVL.

A few counts support this clone. The V call is TRBV7-2, the J call TRBJ2-2; D possibly corresponds to TRBD1 (5 bases). The CDR3 extends over 14 amino acids. The V and J ends lost 5 bases and 4 bases respectively, with 11 bases between them. Per germline, CDR1 SGHTA and CDR2 FQGNSA. The CDR3 region is CASSARQITGELFF. DNA of the CDR3: TGTGCCAGCAGCGCCCGACAGATCACCGGGGAGCTGTTTTTT.

This clone has just one count. The rearrangement joins TRBV4-3 to TRBJ1-5, with 10 bases identical to TRBD1. The CDR3 has 19 residues. CDR1 and CDR2 from the germline V gene are LGHNA and YSLEER. V lost 0 bases to trimming and J lost 0 bases; unmatched junction nucleotides: 8. As DNA, the CDR3 is TGCGCCAGCAGCCAAGATAGCGGGACAGGGGTATATAGCAATCAGCCCCAGCATTTT. Its translation: CASSQDSGTGVYSNQPQHF.

V usage is TRBV19 and J usage is TRBJ2-3, with TRBD2 as a possible D gene (5 bases). CDR1 and CDR2 from the germline V gene are LNHDA and SQIVND (reference sequence). V lost 5 bases and J lost 8, with 14 bases in between. This CDR3 has 13 residues. DNA for the CDR3: TGTGCCAGTAGTTGGGATAGCGAGGTTACGCAGTATTTT. Its protein is CASSWDSEVTQYF.

The V and J genes are TRBV7-2 and TRBJ1-2; 11 nucleotides align to TRBD1. The CDR3 is 15 amino acids. In germline, CDR1 is SGHTA, CDR2 FQGNSA. V dropped 5 bases and J dropped 7; count of bases not matched to a gene: 9. CDR3 nucleotides: TGTGCCAGCAGCGCGTCCGGACAGGGGGCTTTTGGCTACACCTTC. Residues: CASSASGQGAFGYTF.